The TCR beta chain under discussion was sequenced for a study of blood T cell repertoires in COVID-19 (dated by TCRdb to 2020 to 2021). In terms of the full investigation: Samples covering the acute and convalescent phases of COVID-19 were provided by collaborators in the United States, Italy and Spain. The prospective study material was composed of cDNA or gDNA derived from T cells, B-cell-depleted T cells, or PBMCs. Subjects who had been exposed to COVID-19, were actively infected with it, or had recovered from it provided the deeply sampled blood TCRbeta repertoires that made up the dataset. The repertoires were made available in a free public database intended to serve as a resource for research on the immune response to SARS-CoV-2. Samples came from the ongoing ImmuneRACE study (first 160 participants) plus 1,254 subjects from 6 global collaborators. The sample metadata nearly always contained a de-identified subject ID, COVID-19 status, age in years and sex. Where HLA class I and class II types were available, the types were taken from metadata supplied by the sample provider, not from assay-based typing. Paper-wide results and their limitations: The quantity of clinical and demographic metadata differed by source and by participant and was supplied without curation.

TCRbeta CDR3 regions were amplified from genomic DNA using the immunoSEQ Assay, a bias-controlled multiplex PCR. On the study's bioinformatics: Nucleated cell counts per sample were estimated from amplification of reference gene primers within the assay. Sequence reads were collapsed and filtered to measure the absolute abundance of every unique TCRbeta CDR3 rearrangement. For each sample, productive Simpson clonality was calculated by taking the square root of Simpson's diversity index across productive rearrangements. Not all clones reach the TCRdb copy of this immuneACCESS table, which keeps in-frame sequences only. Checked studies attribute under half of the gap to unresolved V genes and leave the rest unexplained. V and J calls and clone size come straight from that table; D and trimming were deduced from the DNA. This sample lists fewer than 250,000 clones; 80% to 90% were detected once. The ten largest clones represent roughly 0.69% of the sample.

The cysteine opens and the phenylalanine closes a CDR3 of 16 amino acids. Only the CDR3 DNA is retained, 48 bases long and in frame from the first base. After removal of 0 bases from V and 5 bases from J, the junction retains 6 bases not matched to a gene. Via the germline V gene, CDR1 is MNHEY and CDR2 SVGAGI. In regard to this clone: What this receptor recognizes is not known. The sample holds no much larger clone one base away, and base qualities are not on file.

Each collaborating institution followed its own protocols to collect whole blood in K2EDTA tubes. For TCRbeta analysis, collaborators shipped samples as frozen whole blood, isolated PBMCs, or DNA extracted from either of those sample types. The specimen sequenced was peripheral blood. The V and J genes are TRBV6-5 and TRBJ2-1, and 8 junction bases match TRBD2. This TCR was sampled from a man aged 35-49 years with acute or convalescent COVID-19. This receptor carries the CDR3 CASSYSGGRLNNEQFF. The nucleotide sequence reads TGTGCCAGCAGTTACTCGGGCGGGAGGTTAAACAATGAGCAGTTCTTC.